Sequencing of this T cell receptor beta chain was carried out in a study of T cells in Graves' hyperthyroidism and ophthalmopathy. Across the whole study: Before treatment of any kind, peripheral blood was taken at initial diagnosis. Study-wide findings and caveats: Most expanded thyroid clonotypes above 0.001 also appeared in blood. Ophthalmopathy got predicted by the model a median roughly six months before its onset.

Diagnostic decisions used clinical symptoms, serum thyroxine and TRAb, thyroid ultrasound and orbital computed tomography. The investigators amplified TCR beta CDR3 regions from RNA transcripts. HTBI primers were the set used in a first-round RT-PCR of the TCR CDR3. TCRdb re-derived calls from the multiplex PCR reads in MiXCR, one entry per CDR3 protein. The sample comprises a few hundred thousand distinct CDR3 sequences, approximately 15% of which are singletons, and less than 70% rests with the top ten. This CDR3 spans 13 amino acids. Germline V gene sequence: CDR1 LNHNV, CDR2 YYDKDF (reference sequence). The V and J ends lost 3 bases and 0 bases respectively, with 5 bases between them. To note about this clonotype: Its antigen is unknown.

This receptor was identified in a woman in her fifties or sixties with Graves' ophthalmopathy. Sequences were obtained from blood. The chain has TRBV15 and TRBJ1-2, with unresolved D. The chain's CDR3 is CATSSDSNYGYTF. The CDR3 region has the DNA TGTGCCACCAGCAGCGATTCTAACTATGGCTACACCTTC.